Described below is a single T cell receptor beta chain sequence and its context. V gave up 2 bases and J gave up 0 bases; unmatched junction bases: 3. The CDR3 totals 15 residues. Germline V gene lookup returns CDR1 MGHRA and CDR2 YSYEKL. Sequencing was performed with immunoSEQ multiplex PCR; in TCRdb, only in-frame clones are kept and a portion is missing. The sample holds about 84,000 clones; about 97% are singletons and the top ten take more than 0.15%. The data are from a study of technical replicates of blood from several donors. Sequenced sample: T cells isolated from PBMCs. The sequence came from a human donor in good health. J is TRBJ1-1 and V is TRBV4-1; TRBD1 matches at 7 bases. The CDR3 loop is CASSQRDSLNTEAFF. The CDR3 region has the DNA TGCGCCAGCAGCCAAAGGGACAGCCTGAACACTGAAGCTTTCTTT.